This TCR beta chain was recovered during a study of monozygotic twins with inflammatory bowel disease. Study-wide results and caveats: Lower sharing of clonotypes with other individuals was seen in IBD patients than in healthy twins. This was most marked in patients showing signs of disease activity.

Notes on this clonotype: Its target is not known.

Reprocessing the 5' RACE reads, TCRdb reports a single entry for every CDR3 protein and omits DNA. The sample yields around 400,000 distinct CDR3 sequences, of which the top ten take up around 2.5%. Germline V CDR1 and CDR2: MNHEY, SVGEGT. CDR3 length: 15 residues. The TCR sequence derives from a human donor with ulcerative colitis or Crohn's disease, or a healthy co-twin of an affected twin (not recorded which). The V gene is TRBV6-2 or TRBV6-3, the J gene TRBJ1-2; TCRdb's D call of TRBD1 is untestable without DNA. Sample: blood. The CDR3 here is CASSDGQNGNYGYTF.